These 21 T cell receptor beta chains were all obtained from the same sample, sequenced in a study of OX40 agonist ivuxolimab in advanced cancers. Library prep was done by the immunoSEQ multiplex PCR assay. TCRdb retrieved this table from immuneACCESS and kept in-frame rearrangements only. Not all clones are present; in checked studies, unresolved V genes account for under half, and no reason is known for the remainder. This sample holds tens of thousands of clones; more than 75% were observed only once. Of the sample, roughly 13% falls within the top ten clones. The input for sequencing was CD4+ or CD8+ T cells sorted from blood, taken in a trial of the OX40 agonist ivuxolimab. The receptors come from an adult with an advanced solid tumor such as melanoma, head and neck, liver or kidney cancer.

In DNA form, the CDR3 reads TGTGCCAGCAGTTTATATGCCCGTGGAGTCCCCCCCTTTGGCAATCAGCCCCAGCATTTT. Its translation is CASSLYARGVPPFGNQPQHF. The chain employs TRBV27 and TRBJ1-5; D is uncertain. The germline V and J ends were trimmed by 1 base and 2 bases, with 24 bases remaining between them. Germline loops: CDR1 MNHEY, CDR2 SMNVEV (reference sequence). This CDR3 has 20 amino acids.

The chain carries TRBV5-6 and TRBJ1-5; 9 bases line up with TRBD1. This CDR3 has 15 amino acids. V lost 3 bases, J lost 4 bases, and 5 bases stayed unmatched. CDR1 SGHDT and CDR2 YYEEEE come from the germline V gene. The CDR3 reads CASSSGTGKNQPQHF. The CDR3 DNA follows: TGTGCCAGCAGCTCCGGGACAGGGAAAAATCAGCCCCAGCATTTT.

J is TRBJ2-3 and V is TRBV6-5; TRBD2 aligns across 8 bases. CDR3 length equals 15 residues. Germline V gene lookup returns CDR1 MNHEY and CDR2 SVGAGI. Unmatched junction bases numbered 9, after V lost 7 bases and J lost 3 bases. CDR3 sequence: CASTLSSGGTDTQYF. The DNA for the CDR3 is TGTGCCAGCACTTTAAGCTCGGGGGGGACAGATACGCAGTATTTT.

V usage is TRBV2 and J usage is TRBJ2-1, with D perhaps matching TRBD1 (6 bases). The CDR3 is made up of 19 amino acids. Per the germline V gene, CDR1 is SNHLY and CDR2 is FYNNEI. V was pared by 5 bases and J by 0 bases, with 23 bases between. The CDR3 DNA sequence: TGTGCCAGCAGTCACCCGACAGGCGGCAGAAGTCCCTCCTACAATGAGCAGTTCTTC. Encoded protein: CASSHPTGGRSPSYNEQFF.

This chain uses TRBV5-1 with TRBJ2-1; 8 bases agree with TRBD1. Germline lookup yields CDR1 SGHRS and CDR2 YFSETQ. The CDR3 runs to 16 residues. Trimming took 1 base from V and 2 from J; bases not matched to a gene: 5. The CDR3 sequence is CASSLWGTGTYNEQFF. DNA of the CDR3: TGCGCCAGCAGCTTGTGGGGGACAGGAACCTACAATGAGCAGTTCTTC.

This clone was seen just once. This sequence joins TRBV7-3 and TRBJ2-5, with 7 bases lining up with TRBD2. V lost 3 bases, J lost 9 bases, and 10 bases stayed unmatched. Germline CDR1 reads SGHTA; CDR2 reads FQGTGA. The CDR3 contains 14 residues. The CDR3 DNA is TGTGCCAGCAGCTTGGCGGGAGCCGCCTCGGCCCAGTACTTC. Translation gives CASSLAGAASAQYF.

The rearrangement links TRBV10-3 to TRBJ2-5; no definite D call. The CDR3 is 18 amino acids. V was shortened by 3 bases and J by 5 bases, with 25 bases between the two germline ends. The germline V gene has CDR1 ENHRY and CDR2 SYGVKD. The DNA for the CDR3 is TGTGCCATCAGTGATCCAAACCCGGGTCTCGGCCGAGAGGAGACCCAGTACTTC. Translating it yields CAISDPNPGLGREETQYF.

The chain has TRBV25-1 and TRBJ2-2; TRBD2 might be the D (6 bases). This CDR3 contains 13 residues. Germline CDR1 MGHDK, CDR2 SYGVNS. V lost 8 bases to trimming and J lost 9 bases, with 16 bases between them. The chain's CDR3 is CASGSGGFRELFF. DNA of the CDR3: TGTGCCAGCGGGTCTGGGGGGTTCCGGGAGCTGTTTTTT.

V usage is TRBV5-4 and J usage is TRBJ1-2, with a tentative D call TRBD1 (6 bases). Trimming cost V 4 bases and J 8 bases, with 15 bases left between them. CDR1 is SGHNT and CDR2 is YYREEE in the germline V gene (reference sequence). The CDR3 is 13 amino acids. CDR3 coding DNA: TGTGCCAGCAGCCTGGGGGCGGTAGAAGGCTACACCTTC. As protein: CASSLGAVEGYTF. Drawing the rest from reference TRBV5-4 and TRBJ1-2, the complete variable domain is ETGVTQSPTHLIKTRGQQVTLRCSSQSGHNTVSWYQQALGQGPQFIFQYYREEENGRGNFPPRFSGLQFPNYSSELNVNALELDDSALYLCASSLGAVEGYTFGSGTRLTVV.

This clone has a single count. The J gene is TRBJ1-6, the V gene TRBV2, with TRBD1 as a possible D gene (5 bases). The ends were cut back, 6 bases at V and 9 bases at J, with 15 bases in the middle. The germline V gene has CDR1 SNHLY and CDR2 FYNNEI. The CDR3 has 14 residues. The chain's CDR3 is CASSAGTLSSPLHF. For the CDR3, the DNA is TGTGCCAGCAGCGCCGGGACTCTATCTTCACCCCTCCACTTT.

J is TRBJ2-2 and V is TRBV2; 12 positions agree with TRBD2. The CDR3 covers 16 residues. Germline V CDR1 and CDR2: SNHLY, FYNNEI. V shed 10 bases, J shed 5 bases, and the junction held 11 bases outside the gene matches. CDR3 sequence (DNA): TGTGCCACCGAAACCCTAGCGGGAGGGTATACCGGGGAGCTGTTTTTT. This sequence encodes CATETLAGGYTGELFF.

This chain joins TRBV14 and TRBJ2-6, with D possibly being TRBD1 or TRBD2 (6 bases each). The ends were cut back, 4 bases at V and 4 bases at J, with 23 bases in the middle. The CDR3 is made up of 19 amino acids. CDR1 and CDR2 (germline): SGHDN, FVKESK. DNA of the CDR3: TGTGCCAGCAGCCTCCCGCCCTTGGGGGGCGCGTGCGGGGCCAACGTCCTGACTTTC. Translated: CASSLPPLGGACGANVLTF.

Points on this clone: Germline is not matched at one junction end, which may reflect a read error. The chain links TRBV7-2 to TRBJ2-7; a possible D gene is TRBD1 (6 bases). Looked up from germline, CDR1 is SGHTA and CDR2 is FQGNSA. The CDR3 length is 14 residues. Here the CDR3 reads CGSSPPGAPYEQYF. Written as DNA, the CDR3 is TGTGGCAGCAGCCCGCCAGGGGCCCCCTACGAGCAGTACTTC.

This rearrangement joins TRBV7-9 to TRBJ1-1; 8 bases are a match to TRBD1. V shed 1 base and J 2 bases; nucleotides not matched to a gene: 6. CDR1 is SEHNR and CDR2 is FQNEAQ in the germline V gene (reference sequence). CDR3 length: 16 residues. As DNA, the CDR3 is TGTGCCAGCAGCTTAGTGGTTGGGACAGGCAACACTGAAGCTTTCTTT. This gives the protein CASSLVVGTGNTEAFF.

This chain connects TRBV28 to TRBJ1-4; 8 nucleotides line up with TRBD1. CDR3 size: 14 residues. Germline CDR1 is MDHEN and CDR2 is SYDVKM. Trimming at V came to 7 bases and at J to 8 bases, leaving 9 bases not matched to a gene. The DNA for the CDR3 is TGTGCCAGCACTATCAGGGGGCGTGGAGAAAAACTGTTTTTT. It encodes CASTIRGRGEKLFF. The variable domain in full, with the rest retrieved from reference TRBV28 and TRBJ1-4, is DVKVTQSSRYLVKRTGEKVFLECVQDMDHENMFWYRQDPGLGLRLIYFSYDVKMKEKGDIPEGYSVSREKKERFSLILESASTNQTSMYLCASTIRGRGEKLFFGSGTQLSVL.

The genes are TRBV9 and TRBJ2-2; 10 bases are a match to TRBD1. The germline CDR1 and CDR2 sequences are SGDLS and YYNGEE. This CDR3 comprises 16 residues. V shed 0 bases, J shed 5 bases, and the junction held 4 bases outside the gene matches. The CDR3 protein is CASSVVGQGLTGELFF. In DNA form, the CDR3 reads TGTGCCAGCAGCGTAGTGGGACAGGGGTTGACCGGGGAGCTGTTTTTT.

The chain joins TRBV4-3 to TRBJ1-2, with unresolved D. Looked up from germline, CDR1 is LGHNA and CDR2 is YSLEER. V lost 2 bases and J lost 2, with 15 bases in between. This CDR3 comprises 16 residues. This chain's CDR3 is CASSQHLAQNNYGYTF. The CDR3 DNA reads as TGCGCCAGCAGCCAACACCTCGCTCAGAACAACTATGGCTACACCTTC.

This clone was counted a single time. The chain recombines TRBV19 with TRBJ2-1; D uncertain. CDR3 length equals 15 residues. V gave up 5 bases and J gave up 6 bases, with 17 bases separating them. Germline CDR1 LNHDA, CDR2 SQIVND (reference sequence). The CDR3 nucleotides read TGTGCCAGTAGTGAACTTAGGGATCACTTCAATGAGCAGTTCTTC. Encoded protein: CASSELRDHFNEQFF.

The chain uses TRBV27 and TRBJ2-7; 8 positions agree with TRBD1. V shed 7 bases, J shed 5 bases, and the junction held 7 bases outside the gene matches. This CDR3 is 13 amino acids long. Per germline, CDR1 MNHEY and CDR2 SMNVEV (reference sequence). CDR3: CASTRTGSNEQYF. As DNA, the CDR3 is TGTGCCAGCACCCGGACAGGGTCCAACGAGCAGTACTTC.

The chain couples TRBV19 to TRBJ2-7, with 10 bases aligning to TRBD1. The V gene's germline CDR1 is LNHDA and CDR2 SQIVND (reference sequence). Trimming removed 4 bases from V and 2 bases from J; junction bases left unmatched: 5. This CDR3 spans 15 amino acids. The CDR3 DNA sequence: TGTGCCAGTAGTACGACAGGGGGCAGGACCTACGAGCAGTACTTC. As protein: CASSTTGGRTYEQYF.

The chain couples TRBV11-2 to TRBJ1-1; D is uncertain. This CDR3 comprises 17 residues. The ends were cut back, 5 bases at V and 0 bases at J, with 19 bases in the middle. The germline gives CDR1 SGHAT, CDR2 FQNNGV. CDR3 protein: CASSLDPAAEMNTEAFF. The CDR3 DNA follows: TGTGCCAGCAGCCTGGACCCTGCTGCCGAAATGAACACTGAAGCTTTCTTT.